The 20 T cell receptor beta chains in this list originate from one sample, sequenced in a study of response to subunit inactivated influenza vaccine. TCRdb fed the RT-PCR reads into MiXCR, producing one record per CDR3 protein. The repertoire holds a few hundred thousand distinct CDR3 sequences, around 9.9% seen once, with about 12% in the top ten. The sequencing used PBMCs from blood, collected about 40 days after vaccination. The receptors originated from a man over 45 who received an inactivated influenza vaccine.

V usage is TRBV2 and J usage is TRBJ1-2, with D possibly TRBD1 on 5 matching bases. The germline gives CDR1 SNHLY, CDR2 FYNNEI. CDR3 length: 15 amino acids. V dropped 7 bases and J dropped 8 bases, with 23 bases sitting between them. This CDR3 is CASTGQGASLNGYTF. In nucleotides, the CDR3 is TGTGCCAGCACGGGGCAGGGCGCCTCTTTGAACGGCTACACCTTC.

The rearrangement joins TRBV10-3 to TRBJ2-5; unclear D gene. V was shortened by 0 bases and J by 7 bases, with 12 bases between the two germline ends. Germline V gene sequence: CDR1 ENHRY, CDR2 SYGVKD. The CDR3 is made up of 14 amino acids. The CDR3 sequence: CAISESLDPGTQYF. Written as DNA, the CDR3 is TGTGCCATCAGTGAGTCGCTCGACCCAGGGACCCAGTACTTC.

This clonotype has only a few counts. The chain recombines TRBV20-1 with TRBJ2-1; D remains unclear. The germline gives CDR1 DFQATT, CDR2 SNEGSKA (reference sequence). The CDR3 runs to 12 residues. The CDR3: CSLGRVYNEQFF. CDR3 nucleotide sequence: TGCAGCCTGGGTCGGGTTTACAATGAGCAGTTCTTC.

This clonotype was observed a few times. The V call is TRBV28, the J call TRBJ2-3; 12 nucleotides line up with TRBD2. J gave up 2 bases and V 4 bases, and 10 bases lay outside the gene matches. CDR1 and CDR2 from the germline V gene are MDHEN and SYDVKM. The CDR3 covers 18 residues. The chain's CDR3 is CASSSYGRLAGATDTQYF. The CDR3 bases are TGTGCCAGCAGTTCCTATGGGCGACTAGCGGGGGCCACAGATACGCAGTATTTT. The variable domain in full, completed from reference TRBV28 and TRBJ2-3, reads DVKVTQSSRYLVKRTGEKVFLECVQDMDHENMFWYRQDPGLGLRLIYFSYDVKMKEKGDIPEGYSVSREKKERFSLILESASTNQTSMYLCASSSYGRLAGATDTQYFGPGTRLTVL.

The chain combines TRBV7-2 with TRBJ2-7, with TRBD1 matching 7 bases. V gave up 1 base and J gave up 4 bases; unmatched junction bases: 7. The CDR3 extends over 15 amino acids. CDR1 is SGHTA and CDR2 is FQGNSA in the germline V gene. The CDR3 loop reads CASSLGWTGGYEQYF. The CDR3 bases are TGTGCCAGCAGCTTAGGGTGGACAGGTGGTTACGAGCAGTACTTC.

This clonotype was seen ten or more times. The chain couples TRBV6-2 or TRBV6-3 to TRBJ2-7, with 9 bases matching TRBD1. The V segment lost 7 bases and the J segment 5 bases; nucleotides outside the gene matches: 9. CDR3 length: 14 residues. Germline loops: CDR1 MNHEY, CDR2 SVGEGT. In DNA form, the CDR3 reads TGTGCCAGCAATGAGGACAGGGGAAATAACGAGCAGTACTTC. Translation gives CASNEDRGNNEQYF.

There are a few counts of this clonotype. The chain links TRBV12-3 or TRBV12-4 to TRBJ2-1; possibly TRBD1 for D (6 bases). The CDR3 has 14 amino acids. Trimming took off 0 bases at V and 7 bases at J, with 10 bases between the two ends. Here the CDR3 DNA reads TGTGCCAGCAGTTTAGCGGGGGCACCGAATGAGCAGTTCTTC. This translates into CASSLAGAPNEQFF.

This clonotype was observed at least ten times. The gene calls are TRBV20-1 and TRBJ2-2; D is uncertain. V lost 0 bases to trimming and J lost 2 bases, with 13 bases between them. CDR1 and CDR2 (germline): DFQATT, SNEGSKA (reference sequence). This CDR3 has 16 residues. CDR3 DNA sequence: TGCAGTGCTAGAGATAAGAAGCAGAGTAACACCGGGGAGCTGTTTTTT. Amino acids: CSARDKKQSNTGELFF.

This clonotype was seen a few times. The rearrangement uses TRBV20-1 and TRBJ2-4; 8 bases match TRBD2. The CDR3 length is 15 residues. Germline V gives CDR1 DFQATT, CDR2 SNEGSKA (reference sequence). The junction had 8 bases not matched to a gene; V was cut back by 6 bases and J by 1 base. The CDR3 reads CSAAGLAGAKNIQYF. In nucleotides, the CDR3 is TGCAGTGCCGCTGGACTAGCTGGGGCCAAAAACATTCAGTACTTC.

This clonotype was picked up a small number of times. The CDR3 sequence: CASSLMAGYEQYF. CDR3 bases: TGTGCCAGCAGCCTTATGGCAGGATACGAGCAGTACTTC. This rearrangement joins TRBV7-2 to TRBJ2-7; D unresolved. Germline values: CDR1 SGHTA, CDR2 FQGNSA. Trimming removed 5 bases at V and 4 bases at J, with 12 bases between. This CDR3 has 13 residues.

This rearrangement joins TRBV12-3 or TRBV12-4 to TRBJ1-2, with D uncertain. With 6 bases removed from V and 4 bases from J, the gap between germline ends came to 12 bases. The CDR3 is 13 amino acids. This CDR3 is CASSLDGSYGYTF. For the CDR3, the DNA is TGTGCCAGCAGCCTCGACGGGAGCTATGGCTACACCTTC.

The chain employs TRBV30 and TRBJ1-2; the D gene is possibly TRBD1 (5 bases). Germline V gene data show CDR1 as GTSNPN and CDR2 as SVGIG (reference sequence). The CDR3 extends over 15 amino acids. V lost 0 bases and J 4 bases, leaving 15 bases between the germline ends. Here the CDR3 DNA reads TGTGCCTGGAGTGTCAGAGGCAGGGTCGCCTATGGCTACACCTTC. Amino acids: CAWSVRGRVAYGYTF.

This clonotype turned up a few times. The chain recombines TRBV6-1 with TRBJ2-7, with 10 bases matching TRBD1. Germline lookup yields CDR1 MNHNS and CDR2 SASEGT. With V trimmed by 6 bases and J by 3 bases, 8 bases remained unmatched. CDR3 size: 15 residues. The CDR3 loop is CASSDPGTGDYEQYF. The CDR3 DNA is TGTGCCAGCAGCGACCCCGGGACAGGGGACTACGAGCAGTACTTC.

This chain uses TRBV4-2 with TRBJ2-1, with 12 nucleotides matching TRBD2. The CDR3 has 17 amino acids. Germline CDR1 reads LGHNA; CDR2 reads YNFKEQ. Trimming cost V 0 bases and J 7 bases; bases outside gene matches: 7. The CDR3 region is CASSQEALAGGPNEQFF. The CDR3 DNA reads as TGTGCCAGCAGCCAAGAGGCCCTAGCGGGGGGGCCTAATGAGCAGTTCTTC.

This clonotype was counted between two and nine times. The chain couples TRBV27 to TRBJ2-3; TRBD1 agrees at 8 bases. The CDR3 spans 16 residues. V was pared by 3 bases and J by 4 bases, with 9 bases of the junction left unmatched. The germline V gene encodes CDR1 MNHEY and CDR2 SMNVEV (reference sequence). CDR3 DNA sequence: TGTGCCAGCAGTTTGACCGGGACAGGCGCTGCAGATACGCAGTATTTT. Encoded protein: CASSLTGTGAADTQYF.

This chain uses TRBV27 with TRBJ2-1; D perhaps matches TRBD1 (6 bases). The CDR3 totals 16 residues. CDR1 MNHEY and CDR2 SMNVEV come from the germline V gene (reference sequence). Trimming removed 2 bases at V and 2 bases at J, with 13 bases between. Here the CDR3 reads CASSLRGGGPYNEQFF. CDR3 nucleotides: TGTGCCAGCAGTTTAAGAGGGGGTGGCCCCTACAATGAGCAGTTCTTC.

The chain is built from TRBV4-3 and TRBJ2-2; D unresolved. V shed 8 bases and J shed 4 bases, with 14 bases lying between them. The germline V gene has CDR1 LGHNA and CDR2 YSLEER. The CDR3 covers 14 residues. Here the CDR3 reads CASPPVRATGELFF. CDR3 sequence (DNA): TGCGCCAGCCCCCCGGTCCGGGCCACCGGGGAGCTGTTTTTT.

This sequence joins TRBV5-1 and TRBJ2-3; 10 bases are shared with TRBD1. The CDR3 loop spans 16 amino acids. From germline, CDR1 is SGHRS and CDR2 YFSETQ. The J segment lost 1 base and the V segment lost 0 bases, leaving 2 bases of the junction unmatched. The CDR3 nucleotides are TGCGCCAGCAGCTTGGTTGGACAGGGGGGCACAGATACGCAGTATTTT. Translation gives CASSLVGQGGTDTQYF. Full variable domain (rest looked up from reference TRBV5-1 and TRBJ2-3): KAGVTQTPRYLIKTRGQQVTLSCSPISGHRSVSWYQQTPGQGLQFLFEYFSETQRNKGNFPGRFSGRQFSNSRSEMNVSTLELGDSALYLCASSLVGQGGTDTQYFGPGTRLTVL.

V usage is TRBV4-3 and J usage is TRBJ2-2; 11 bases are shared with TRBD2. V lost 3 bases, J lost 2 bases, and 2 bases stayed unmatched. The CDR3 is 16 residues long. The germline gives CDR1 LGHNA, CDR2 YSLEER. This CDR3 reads CASSQGLAENTGELFF. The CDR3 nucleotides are TGCGCCAGCAGCCAGGGACTAGCGGAAAACACCGGGGAGCTGTTTTTT.

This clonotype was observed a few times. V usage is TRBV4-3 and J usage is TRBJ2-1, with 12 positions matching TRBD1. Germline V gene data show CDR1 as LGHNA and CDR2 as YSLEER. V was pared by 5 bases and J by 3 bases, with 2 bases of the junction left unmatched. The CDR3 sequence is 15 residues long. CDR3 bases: TGCGCCAGCAGCAGGGACAGGGGGCTCTACAATGAGCAGTTCTTC. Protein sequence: CASSRDRGLYNEQFF.